What follows are 23 T cell receptor beta chains derived from one specimen sequenced in a study of T cell repertoires in cytomegalovirus infection. TCRdb independently ran MiXCR on the reads; one entry per CDR3 protein. This table has approximately 110,000 distinct CDR3 sequences, roughly two fifths appearing once. No antigens are known for them. The sequences come from CD8+ T cells from cultured PBMCs, collected from culture after CMV antigen stimulation. All receptors derive from a human donor in good health (CMV status not recorded). Some clones in this sample may be carry-over from other donors' samples.

The V call is TRBV7-8, the J call TRBJ2-7, with D possibly TRBD1 on 6 matching bases. Germline loops: CDR1 SGHVS, CDR2 FQNEAQ. The CDR3 is 17 residues long. The V gene lost 5 bases and the J gene lost 3 bases, with 23 bases spanning the gap. The CDR3 sequence: CASSPIIRDKELYEQYF. For the CDR3, the DNA is TGTGCCAGCAGCCCAATAATCCGGGACAAAGAACTCTACGAGCAGTACTTC.

CDR3 coding DNA: TGTGCCAGCAGTCCGGGACTTTCAGAGACCCAGTACTTC. The encoded protein is CASSPGLSETQYF. The V and J genes are TRBV28 and TRBJ2-5, with a weak D call TRBD2 (6 bases). V was cut by 5 bases and J by 4 bases, with 11 bases left in between. Germline CDR1 reads MDHEN; CDR2 reads SYDVKM. The CDR3 sequence is 13 residues long.

V is TRBV2 and J is TRBJ2-1; D is unclear. Germline V lookup: CDR1 SNHLY, CDR2 FYNNEI. CDR3 length: 12 residues. Trimming removed 8 bases from V and 5 bases from J, with 10 bases in between. The DNA of the CDR3 is TGTGCCAGCCAGCCCCCCGACAATGAGCAGTTCTTC. Protein: CASQPPDNEQFF.

V is TRBV6-6 and J is TRBJ2-3; a weak D match, TRBD1 (6 bases). V was clipped by 5 bases and J by 4 bases, with 19 bases between them. Germline values: CDR1 MNHNY, CDR2 SVGAGI (reference sequence). The length of the CDR3 is 16 residues. In DNA, the CDR3 is TGTGCCAGCAGTAACCCACAGGGCTCCTTGTCAGATACGCAGTATTTT. Residues: CASSNPQGSLSDTQYF.

This chain connects TRBV15 to TRBJ1-5; a weak D match, TRBD1 (5 bases). CDR3 length equals 13 residues. V dropped 5 bases and J dropped 6 bases, with 11 bases sitting between them. Germline CDR1 and CDR2: LNHNV and YYDKDF (reference sequence). CDR3 loop: CATSLGDGQPQHF. CDR3 coding DNA: TGTGCCACCAGCTTGGGGGACGGTCAGCCCCAGCATTTT.

The genes are TRBV7-9 and TRBJ2-4; tentatively, D is TRBD2 (5 bases). The CDR3 has 17 residues. Germline assignment: CDR1 SEHNR and CDR2 FQNEAQ (reference sequence). V gave up 4 bases and J gave up 1 base, with 17 bases separating them. CDR3 in amino acids: CASSYTRLGNAKNIQYF. The CDR3 DNA sequence: TGTGCCAGCAGCTACACCAGACTCGGGAACGCCAAAAACATTCAGTACTTC.

The chain couples TRBV2 to TRBJ2-1; D gene uncertain. Germline CDR1 reads SNHLY; CDR2 reads FYNNEI. CDR3 length: 13 residues. V shed 5 bases and J shed 8 bases, with 13 bases lying between them. CDR3 bases: TGTGCCAGCAGTCCTGCTCTCCTCGATGAGCAGTTCTTC. Residues: CASSPALLDEQFF.

The chain combines TRBV20-1 with TRBJ2-2, with a weak D call TRBD2 (7 bases). The germline V gene encodes CDR1 DFQATT and CDR2 SNEGSKA (reference sequence). Trimming took 5 bases from V and 4 from J, leaving 17 bases between them. This CDR3 region has 15 residues. The CDR3 DNA reads as TGCAGTGCTGGGGTGGGGGGGGCAGTCACCGGGGAGCTGTTTTTT. This gives the protein CSAGVGGAVTGELFF.

The chain employs TRBV2 and TRBJ2-1; D gene unclear. The germline V and J ends were trimmed by 4 bases and 7 bases, with 8 bases remaining between them. The CDR3 runs 12 residues. Germline V gene sequence: CDR1 SNHLY, CDR2 FYNNEI. For the CDR3, the DNA is TGTGCCAGCAGTGTGGTGGGGAATGAGCAGTTCTTC. Translation: CASSVVGNEQFF.

V is TRBV7-8 and J is TRBJ1-1; D not resolved. V lost 5 bases and J 7 bases, leaving 14 bases between the germline ends. Per the germline V gene, CDR1 is SGHVS and CDR2 is FQNEAQ. The CDR3 covers 13 residues. In DNA, the CDR3 is TGTGCCAGCAGCCGGATCCCGGCAGGTGAAGCTTTCTTT. Translation gives CASSRIPAGEAFF.

This clonotype was seen a few times. V and J are TRBV7-6 and TRBJ2-7, with 10 bases fitting TRBD2. CDR3 length equals 16 residues. Germline V gene lookup returns CDR1 SGHVS and CDR2 FNYEAQ. J was trimmed by 0 bases and V by 5 bases; bases with no gene match: 7. Written as DNA, the CDR3 is TGTGCCAGCAGCCCTAGTAGCGGGGGGCTCTCCTACGAGCAGTACTTC. It translates to CASSPSSGGLSYEQYF.

The V and J genes are TRBV27 and TRBJ2-7; TRBD2 aligns across 7 bases. V dropped 2 bases and J dropped 5; count of bases not matched to a gene: 6. Germline assignment: CDR1 MNHEY and CDR2 SMNVEV (reference sequence). This CDR3 region has 14 residues. The CDR3 here is CASSLLGGTDEQYF. CDR3 DNA: TGTGCCAGCAGTTTACTCGGGGGGACCGACGAGCAGTACTTC.

This clonotype was detected only a few times. The chain carries TRBV6-5 and TRBJ2-7, with D perhaps matching TRBD1 (6 bases). This CDR3 region has 17 residues. Germline V gene data show CDR1 as MNHEY and CDR2 as SVGAGI. Trimming pared 5 bases from V and 0 bases from J, leaving 20 bases between. The DNA for the CDR3 is TGTGCCAGCAGTCACTTACCACACCGACAGGCCTCCTACGAGCAGTACTTC. It codes for CASSHLPHRQASYEQYF.

This clonotype was counted ten times or more. V is TRBV12-3 or TRBV12-4 and J is TRBJ2-7; 7 positions match TRBD2. Trimming removed 6 bases from V and 0 bases from J; junction bases left unmatched: 5. The CDR3 loop spans 14 amino acids. The CDR3 DNA sequence: TGTGCCAGCAGCCGGGGGGTCCTCTCCTACGAGCAGTACTTC. Protein: CASSRGVLSYEQYF.

This clonotype has a handful of counts. The chain carries TRBV4-1 and TRBJ1-1; 7 positions match TRBD1. The CDR3 is 12 amino acids. The germline CDR1 and CDR2 sequences are MGHRA and YSYEKL. V gave up 4 bases and J gave up 7 bases; unmatched junction bases: 3. The CDR3 DNA reads as TGCGCCAGCAGCCGGACAGGAGATGAAGCTTTCTTT. It codes for CASSRTGDEAFF.

This clonotype was detected a few times. V and J are TRBV24-1 and TRBJ2-1; 7 bases are a match to TRBD1. CDR3 length: 17 residues. Unmatched junction bases numbered 11, after V lost 5 bases and J lost 2 bases. Germline CDR1 is KGHDR and CDR2 is SFDVKD. The CDR3 sequence is CATSGRPGTAAYNEQFF. The CDR3 coding sequence is TGTGCCACCAGTGGCCGGCCGGGGACAGCCGCCTACAATGAGCAGTTCTTC.

This clonotype occurred once. This clone may be a read error of a much larger clone one base away. The chain employs TRBV7-3 and TRBJ1-1; D is unclear. Germline assignment: CDR1 SGHTA and CDR2 FQGTGA. CDR3 length: 13 amino acids. CDR3 sequence (DNA): TGTGCCAGCAGCCCACCGCGATTAGCTGAAGGTTTCTTT. Translated, it gives CASSPPRLAEGFF.

The chain carries TRBV6-5 and TRBJ2-1; D remains unclear. The CDR3 length is 13 residues. V was pared by 5 bases and J by 5 bases, with 10 bases between. CDR1 MNHEY and CDR2 SVGAGI come from the germline V gene. The CDR3 reads CASSEWENNEQFF. DNA of the CDR3: TGTGCCAGCAGTGAGTGGGAAAACAATGAGCAGTTCTTC.

CDR3 DNA sequence: TGTGCCAGCAGCCTTACTAGCGGGGGGCCGAGCTCCTACAATGAGCAGTTCTTC. Its protein is CASSLTSGGPSSYNEQFF. This chain joins TRBV5-5 and TRBJ2-1; 12 bases are shared with TRBD2. The CDR3 length is 18 residues. CDR1 SGHKS and CDR2 YYEKEE come from the germline V gene (reference sequence). V dropped 4 bases and J dropped 0; count of bases not matched to a gene: 8. The variable domain in full, with the rest retrieved from reference TRBV5-5 and TRBJ2-1, is DAGVTQSPTHLIKTRGQQVTLRCSPISGHKSVSWYQQVLGQGPQFIFQYYEKEERGRGNFPDRFSARQFPNYSSELNVNALLLGDSALYLCASSLTSGGPSSYNEQFFGPGTRLTVL.

This clonotype was counted only a few times. The V and J genes are TRBV28 and TRBJ2-3; TRBD1 might be the D (6 bases). V lost 5 bases to trimming and J lost 2 bases, with 14 bases between them. Germline loops: CDR1 MDHEN, CDR2 SYDVKM. The CDR3 has 15 amino acids. The DNA of the CDR3 is TGTGCCAGCAGTCCCACCGGACAGCACACAGATACGCAGTATTTT. Translation: CASSPTGQHTDTQYF.

This clonotype was counted once. This chain joins TRBV29-1 and TRBJ2-6, with D unresolved. This CDR3 is 14 amino acids long. The germline V gene encodes CDR1 SQVTM and CDR2 ANQGSEA. V was trimmed by 2 bases and J by 1 base, leaving 6 bases between them. CDR3 region: CSVEIGSGANVLTF. For the CDR3, the DNA is TGCAGCGTTGAAATAGGTTCTGGGGCCAACGTCCTGACTTTC.

The gene calls are TRBV20-1 and TRBJ2-1, with TRBD2 matching over 7 bases. Germline V CDR1 and CDR2: DFQATT, SNEGSKA (reference sequence). V lost 0 bases, J lost 8 bases, and 10 bases stayed unmatched. CDR3 length: 15 amino acids. The CDR3 protein is CSARDGEGTGYEQFF. CDR3 bases: TGCAGTGCTAGAGATGGGGAGGGGACTGGGTATGAGCAGTTCTTC.

In its sample, this clonotype was seen many times. V usage is TRBV7-2 and J usage is TRBJ2-5, with 7 bases aligning to TRBD2. V trimming: 2 bases; J trimming: 3 bases; junction bases outside the gene matches: 6. Germline lookup yields CDR1 SGHTA and CDR2 FQGNSA. The CDR3 runs 15 residues. The DNA for the CDR3 is TGTGCCAGCAGCTTACTCGGCGGGGGAGAAGAGACCCAGTACTTC. Protein sequence: CASSLLGGGEETQYF.